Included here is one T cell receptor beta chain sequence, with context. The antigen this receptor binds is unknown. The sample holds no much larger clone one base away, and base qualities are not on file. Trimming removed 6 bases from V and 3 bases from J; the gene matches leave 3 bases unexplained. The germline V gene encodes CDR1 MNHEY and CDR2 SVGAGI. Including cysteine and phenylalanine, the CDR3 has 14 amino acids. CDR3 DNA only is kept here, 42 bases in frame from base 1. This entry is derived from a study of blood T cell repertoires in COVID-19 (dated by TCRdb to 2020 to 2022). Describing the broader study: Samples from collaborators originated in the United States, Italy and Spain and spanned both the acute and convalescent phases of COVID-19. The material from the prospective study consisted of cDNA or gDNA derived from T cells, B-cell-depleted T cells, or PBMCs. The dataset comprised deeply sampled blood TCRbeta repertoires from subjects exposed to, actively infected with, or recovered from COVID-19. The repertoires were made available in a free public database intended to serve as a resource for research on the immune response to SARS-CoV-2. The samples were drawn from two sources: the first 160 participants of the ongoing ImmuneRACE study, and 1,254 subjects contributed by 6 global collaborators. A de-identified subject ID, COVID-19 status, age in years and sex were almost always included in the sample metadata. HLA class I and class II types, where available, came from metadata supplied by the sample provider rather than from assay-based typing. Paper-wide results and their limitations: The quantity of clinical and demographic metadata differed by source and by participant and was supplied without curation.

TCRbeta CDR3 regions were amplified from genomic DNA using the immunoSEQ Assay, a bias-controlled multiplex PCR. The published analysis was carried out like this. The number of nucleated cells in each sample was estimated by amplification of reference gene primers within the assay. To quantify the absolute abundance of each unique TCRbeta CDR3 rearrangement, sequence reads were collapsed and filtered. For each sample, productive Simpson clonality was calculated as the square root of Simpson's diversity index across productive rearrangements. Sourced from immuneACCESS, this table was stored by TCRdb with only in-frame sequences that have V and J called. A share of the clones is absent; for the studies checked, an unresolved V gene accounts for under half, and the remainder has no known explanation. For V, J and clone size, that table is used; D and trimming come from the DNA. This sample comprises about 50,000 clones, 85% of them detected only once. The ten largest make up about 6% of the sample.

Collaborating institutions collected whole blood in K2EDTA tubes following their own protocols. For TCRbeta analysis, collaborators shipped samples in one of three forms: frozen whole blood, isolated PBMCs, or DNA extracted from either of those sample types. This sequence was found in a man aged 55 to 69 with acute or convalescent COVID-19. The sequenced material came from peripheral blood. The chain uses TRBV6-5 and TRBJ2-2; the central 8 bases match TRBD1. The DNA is TGTGCCAGCAGAGGACAGGGCTACACCGGGGAGCTGTTTTTT. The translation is CASRGQGYTGELFF.